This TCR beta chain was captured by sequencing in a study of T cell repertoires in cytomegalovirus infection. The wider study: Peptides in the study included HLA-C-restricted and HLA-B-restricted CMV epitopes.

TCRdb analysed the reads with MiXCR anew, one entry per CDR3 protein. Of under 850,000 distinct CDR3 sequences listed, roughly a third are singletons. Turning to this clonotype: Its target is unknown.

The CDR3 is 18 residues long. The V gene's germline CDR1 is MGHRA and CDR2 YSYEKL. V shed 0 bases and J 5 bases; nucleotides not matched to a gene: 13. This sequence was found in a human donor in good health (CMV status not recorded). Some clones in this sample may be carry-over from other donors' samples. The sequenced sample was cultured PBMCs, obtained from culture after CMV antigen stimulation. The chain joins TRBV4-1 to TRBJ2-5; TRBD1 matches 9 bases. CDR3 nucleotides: TGCGCCAGCAGCCAAGATTCCCTTGTACAGGGGGCCCGGGAGACCCAGTACTTC. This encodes CASSQDSLVQGARETQYF.